Presented here are 31 T cell receptor beta chains from one specimen sequenced in a study of T-cell memory formation after mild COVID-19. TCRdb independently ran MiXCR on the 5' RACE reads; one entry per CDR3 protein. The table shows about 430,000 distinct CDR3 sequences, with 20% to 25% occurring only once. Sequenced material: PBMCs or a T cell subset sorted from them (not recorded which). The receptors were sampled from an adult woman who had mild COVID-19 (a few samples of this study predate the infection). Cell type and time point are not known.

A few counts support this clonotype. The J gene is TRBJ2-2, the V gene TRBV6-5; D is possibly TRBD1 (5 bases). Trimming stripped 6 bases from V and 0 bases from J, with 17 bases between. Looked up from germline, CDR1 is MNHEY and CDR2 is SVGAGI. There are 17 residues in the CDR3. As DNA, the CDR3 is TGTGCCAGCAGGTCAGGGTTTTTCGTTTCGAACACCGGGGAGCTGTTTTTT. It yields the protein CASRSGFFVSNTGELFF.

The chain joins TRBV15 to TRBJ1-2; D gene ambiguous. Trimming removed 0 bases at V and 8 bases at J, with 13 bases between. Germline CDR1 reads LNHNV; CDR2 reads YYDKDF (reference sequence). The CDR3 length is 14 residues. CDR3 amino acids: CATSRDGRSSGYTF. CDR3 nucleotide sequence: TGTGCCACCAGCAGAGATGGCCGCAGTTCGGGCTACACCTTC.

This clonotype appeared a few times. This chain connects TRBV4-2 to TRBJ2-7, with D uncertain. CDR3 size: 14 residues. The germline V and J ends were trimmed by 4 bases and 2 bases, with 12 bases remaining between them. Per germline, CDR1 LGHNA and CDR2 YNFKEQ. The CDR3 nucleotides read TGTGCCAGCAGCCCTGGGCGGATGACCTACGAGCAGTACTTC. It encodes CASSPGRMTYEQYF.

The chain uses TRBV4-3 and TRBJ1-4; D not certain. Germline CDR1 is LGHNA and CDR2 is YSLEER. Trimming shortened V by 0 bases and J by 5 bases, and 19 bases separated the two germline ends. This CDR3 spans 18 amino acids. The DNA for the CDR3 is TGCGCCAGCAGCCAAGAACCCCTGGCAGGACGGAGGAATGAAAAACTGTTTTTT. Translated, it gives CASSQEPLAGRRNEKLFF.

The chain recombines TRBV24-1 with TRBJ2-1; 7 nucleotides agree with TRBD2. The CDR3 spans 14 residues. Germline loops: CDR1 KGHDR, CDR2 SFDVKD. The ends lost 3 bases at V and 5 bases at J; junction bases unmatched: 3. The CDR3 DNA follows: TGTGCCACCAGTGATCGGGGGACTAACAATGAGCAGTTCTTC. It is translated as CATSDRGTNNEQFF.

The chain is built from TRBV7-2 and TRBJ1-1, with 7 bases matching TRBD1. The ends lost 5 bases at V and 0 bases at J; junction bases unmatched: 3. This CDR3 spans 14 amino acids. Germline CDR1 and CDR2: SGHTA and FQGNSA. CDR3 DNA: TGTGCCAGCAGCGGAGGGGGCTTGAACACTGAAGCTTTCTTT. Translating it yields CASSGGGLNTEAFF.

This clonotype was picked up a small number of times. V usage is TRBV12-3 or TRBV12-4 and J usage is TRBJ1-2; D not resolved. This CDR3 is 12 amino acids long. The ends were cut back, 2 bases at V and 5 bases at J, with 6 bases in the middle. CDR3 sequence: CASSLSQYGYTF. CDR3 in DNA: TGTGCCAGCAGTTTATCGCAGTATGGCTACACCTTC.

The gene calls are TRBV4-3 and TRBJ1-2, with 8 bases aligning to TRBD1. Germline lookup yields CDR1 LGHNA and CDR2 YSLEER. The CDR3 loop spans 15 amino acids. V shed 4 bases, J shed 7 bases, and the junction held 11 bases outside the gene matches. CDR3 nucleotide sequence: TGCGCCAGCAGCCCTCGAGGGCAGGGGGCGAGTGGCTACACCTTC. Translated, it gives CASSPRGQGASGYTF.

This clonotype was seen a handful of times. The rearrangement links TRBV3-1 to TRBJ2-3, with TRBD1 matching 9 bases. Trimming cost V 7 bases and J 1 base; bases outside gene matches: 9. There are 16 residues in the CDR3. The germline CDR1 and CDR2 sequences are LGHDT and YNNKEL (reference sequence). The CDR3 DNA follows: TGTGCCAGCACTTCCCGACAGGGGGTGGGCACAGATACGCAGTATTTT. Its protein is CASTSRQGVGTDTQYF.

The table lists this clonotype with a few counts. The J gene is TRBJ1-5, the V gene TRBV11-2; unclear D gene. In germline, CDR1 is SGHAT, CDR2 FQNNGV. This CDR3 has 14 amino acids. V was trimmed by 4 bases and J by 0 bases, leaving 7 bases between them. The CDR3 region has the DNA TGTGCCAGCAGCTCCCACTATAGCAATCAGCCCCAGCATTTT. This translates into CASSSHYSNQPQHF.

This clonotype was seen ten or more times. This rearrangement joins TRBV7-6 to TRBJ2-2, with TRBD1 matching 7 bases. V shed 4 bases, J shed 6 bases, and the junction held 2 bases outside the gene matches. Germline V gives CDR1 SGHVS, CDR2 FNYEAQ. The CDR3 is made up of 13 amino acids. CDR3 residues: CASSSQGSGELFF. The CDR3 DNA is TGTGCCAGCAGCTCACAGGGGTCCGGGGAGCTGTTTTTT. The full variable domain, completed using reference TRBV7-6 and TRBJ2-2, is GAGVSQSPRYKVTKRGQDVALRCDPISGHVSLYWYRQALGQGPEFLTYFNYEAQQDKSGLPNDRFSAERPEGSISTLTIQRTEQRDSAMYRCASSSQGSGELFFGEGSRLTVL.

The V and J genes are TRBV30 and TRBJ1-1; 7 positions agree with TRBD1. This CDR3 region has 15 residues. J lost 3 bases, V lost 0 bases, and 7 bases had no gene match. The germline gives CDR1 GTSNPN, CDR2 SVGIG (reference sequence). This CDR3 is CAWSVPTTGYTEAFF. The CDR3, as DNA: TGTGCCTGGAGTGTACCCACGACAGGGTACACTGAAGCTTTCTTT.

This clonotype was recorded a few times. The gene calls are TRBV9 and TRBJ2-2; possibly TRBD1 for D (6 bases). V lost 3 bases and J 4 bases, leaving 13 bases between the germline ends. CDR1 and CDR2 (germline): SGDLS, YYNGEE. CDR3 size: 15 residues. CDR3 region: CASSAQGVSTGELFF. DNA for the CDR3: TGTGCCAGCAGCGCACAGGGTGTAAGCACCGGGGAGCTGTTTTTT.

The V call is TRBV9, the J call TRBJ2-3; unclear D gene. Germline CDR1 SGDLS, CDR2 YYNGEE. CDR3 length equals 14 residues. Trimming took off 0 bases at V and 3 bases at J, with 8 bases between the two ends. CDR3 bases: TGTGCCAGCAGCGTAGGGGTAAGGACAGATACGCAGTATTTT. Protein sequence: CASSVGVRTDTQYF.

The table lists this clonotype with a count of one. V gene TRBV7-9 combines with J gene TRBJ1-1, with a tentative D call TRBD1 (5 bases). V lost 3 bases, J lost 0 bases, and 14 bases lay in between. The CDR3 length is 16 residues. Germline CDR1 reads SEHNR; CDR2 reads FQNEAQ (reference sequence). CDR3 sequence: CASSFPKTEMNTEAFF. The CDR3 coding sequence is TGTGCCAGCAGCTTCCCAAAGACAGAGATGAACACTGAAGCTTTCTTT.

The rearrangement joins TRBV6-5 to TRBJ2-2; D is unclear. Germline V lookup: CDR1 MNHEY, CDR2 SVGAGI. Trimming stripped 0 bases from V and 4 bases from J, with 9 bases between. This CDR3 region has 15 residues. CDR3 nucleotides: TGTGCCAGCAGTTACTCGTCCCCCGTCACCGGGGAGCTGTTTTTT. Translated: CASSYSSPVTGELFF.

V gene TRBV7-9 combines with J gene TRBJ2-7; 7 bases fit TRBD2. V lost 0 bases and J lost 6; bases outside the gene matches: 14. The CDR3 is made up of 17 amino acids. CDR1 is SEHNR and CDR2 is FQNEAQ in the germline V gene (reference sequence). The CDR3 DNA follows: TGTGCCAGCAGCTTAGCTTGGTCTAGCGGTCCTCCTCGCGAGCAGTACTTC. It codes for CASSLAWSSGPPREQYF.

The CDR3 DNA sequence: TGTGCCAGCAGCTTAGCACAGGGAGGTCCGGATGGCTACACCTTC. Translating gives CASSLAQGGPDGYTF. This rearrangement joins TRBV7-2 to TRBJ1-2; perhaps TRBD1 as D (6 bases). The CDR3 is 15 amino acids. Germline lookup yields CDR1 SGHTA and CDR2 FQGNSA. V was pared by 0 bases and J by 6 bases, with 14 bases between.

This clonotype was counted many times. The genes are TRBV10-3 and TRBJ1-6; D is unclear. With 1 base removed from V and 7 bases from J, the gap between germline ends came to 5 bases. The CDR3 runs 13 residues. In germline, CDR1 is ENHRY, CDR2 SYGVKD. The CDR3 loop reads CAISEFGNSPLHF. The DNA for the CDR3 is TGTGCCATCAGTGAGTTCGGCAATTCACCCCTCCACTTT.

CDR3 protein: CASSLARQGQYF. The DNA of the CDR3 is TGTGCCAGCAGCTTAGCGCGCCAGGGTCAGTACTTC. The J gene is TRBJ2-7, the V gene TRBV7-8; tentative D call: TRBD1 (5 bases). CDR1 and CDR2 (germline): SGHVS, FQNEAQ. The ends were cut back, 0 bases at V and 10 bases at J, with 10 bases in the middle. The CDR3 has 12 residues. Drawing the rest from reference TRBV7-8 and TRBJ2-7, the complete variable domain is GAGVSQSPRYKVAKRGQDVALRCDPISGHVSLFWYQQALGQGPEFLTYFQNEAQLDKSGLPSDRFFAERPEGSVSTLKIQRTQQEDSAVYLCASSLARQGQYFGPGTRLTVT.

The V and J genes are TRBV24-1 and TRBJ2-1, with a possible D match to TRBD1 (6 bases). Germline V gene lookup returns CDR1 KGHDR and CDR2 SFDVKD. Trimming shortened V by 8 bases and J by 8 bases, and 12 bases separated the two germline ends. This CDR3 region has 12 residues. CDR3 residues: CATTSQGHEQFF. The CDR3 coding sequence is TGTGCCACCACGAGCCAGGGGCATGAGCAGTTCTTC.

This sequence joins TRBV19 and TRBJ2-7, with 7 bases identical to TRBD2. The CDR3 totals 11 residues. CDR1 and CDR2 from the germline V gene are LNHDA and SQIVND (reference sequence). CDR3 residues: CVLAEIYEQYF. For the CDR3, the DNA is TGTGTGCTAGCGGAGATCTACGAGCAGTACTTC.

This clonotype was seen at least ten times. This rearrangement joins TRBV5-1 to TRBJ2-5; D possibly corresponds to TRBD2 (5 bases). CDR1 is SGHRS and CDR2 is YFSETQ in the germline V gene. The ends were cut back, 4 bases at V and 5 bases at J, with 21 bases in the middle. The CDR3 is made up of 16 amino acids. Here the CDR3 DNA reads TGCGCCAGCAGCCCTAACGGAGGCCACTCGGGGGAGACCCAGTACTTC. This codes for CASSPNGGHSGETQYF.

This chain joins TRBV29-1 and TRBJ2-1; TRBD1 agrees at 11 bases. Per the germline V gene, CDR1 is SQVTM and CDR2 is ANQGSEA. V lost 5 bases, J lost 8 bases, and 11 bases stayed unmatched. The CDR3 runs 15 residues. CDR3 coding DNA: TGCAGCGTTTTTTATCCGGACAGGGGGCTCGATGAGCAGTTCTTC. This gives the protein CSVFYPDRGLDEQFF.

Written as DNA, the CDR3 is TGTGCCAGCAGCCTCGAGTCCTTAGCGGGGGGGCCTGCAGATACGCAGTATTTT. Translated, it gives CASSLESLAGGPADTQYF. This chain connects TRBV5-4 to TRBJ2-3, with 11 bases lining up with TRBD2. This CDR3 is built from 18 residues. Looked up from germline, CDR1 is SGHNT and CDR2 is YYREEE (reference sequence). V lost 4 bases and J lost 4; bases outside the gene matches: 14.

V usage is TRBV4-1 and J usage is TRBJ1-2; the match to TRBD1 covers 7 bases. With 6 bases clipped from V and 4 bases from J, the junction kept 8 bases outside the gene matches. The CDR3 loop spans 14 amino acids. Germline CDR1 reads MGHRA; CDR2 reads YSYEKL. The CDR3 is CASRADRELYGYTF. In DNA, the CDR3 is TGCGCCAGCAGAGCCGACAGGGAACTCTATGGCTACACCTTC.

The rearrangement links TRBV24-1 to TRBJ1-3; D is undetermined. Germline loops: CDR1 KGHDR, CDR2 SFDVKD. Between the trimmed V and J ends, which lost 1 base and 0 bases, there was a span of 18 bases. CDR3 size: 19 residues. The CDR3 spells CATSDLKPRGFSSGNTIYF. Written as DNA, the CDR3 is TGTGCCACCAGTGATTTAAAGCCTCGGGGATTTAGCTCTGGAAACACCATATATTTT.

The table lists this clonotype with many counts. The chain's CDR3 is CASSQSIAEQFF. The CDR3 DNA follows: TGCGCCAGCAGTCAATCTATCGCCGAGCAGTTCTTC. This chain uses TRBV23-1 with TRBJ2-1; D is ambiguous. TRBV23-1 is an ORF for which the function is uncertain. The CDR3 spans 12 residues. Trimming took off 0 bases at V and 10 bases at J, with 7 bases between the two ends.

This clonotype was seen more than once but under ten times. J is TRBJ2-2 and V is TRBV7-3, with 10 bases matching TRBD1. The CDR3 is 15 amino acids. Unmatched junction bases numbered 6, after V lost 5 bases and J lost 6 bases. CDR1 and CDR2 from the germline V gene are SGHTA and FQGTGA. In DNA form, the CDR3 reads TGTGCCAGCAGCCCTTTCGGGACAGGGGCCGGGGAGCTGTTTTTT. Protein product: CASSPFGTGAGELFF.

V usage is TRBV11-3 and J usage is TRBJ1-4, with a weak D call TRBD1 (6 bases). Germline V gene lookup returns CDR1 SGHNT and CDR2 YENEEA. The CDR3 consists of 14 residues. V was pared by 5 bases and J by 5 bases, with 12 bases between. In nucleotides, the CDR3 is TGTGCCAGCAGCCCGGACAGCTTAAATGAAAAACTGTTTTTT. It is translated as CASSPDSLNEKLFF.

The genes are TRBV20-1 and TRBJ2-7, with TRBD1 as a possible D gene (6 bases). CDR3 length: 14 amino acids. Germline V gene data show CDR1 as DFQATT and CDR2 as SNEGSKA (reference sequence). Trimming cost V 3 bases and J 3 bases, with 15 bases left between them. CDR3 loop: CSARGTPGYYEQYF. CDR3 coding DNA: TGCAGTGCTAGGGGGACACCCGGATACTACGAGCAGTACTTC.